These 22 T cell receptor beta chains were all obtained from the same sample, sequenced in a study of early T cells in non-severe SARS-CoV-2 infection. Using its own MiXCR run on the 5' RACE reads, TCRdb lists one record per CDR3 protein. The repertoire holds 80,000 to 95,000 distinct CDR3 sequences, with about 14% as singletons. Input material: whole blood. The receptors shown here come from an adult who was a healthcare worker with PCR-confirmed SARS-CoV-2 infection or an uninfected control (not recorded which).

The rearrangement links TRBV4-1 to TRBJ2-1; D not certain. The CDR3 has 17 residues. Deletions cut 0 bases from V and 7 bases from J, with 19 bases between. The germline V gene encodes CDR1 MGHRA and CDR2 YSYEKL. CDR3 nucleotides: TGCGCCAGCAGCCAAGAAGTTTTGGAAGACTTTTTTAATGAGCAGTTCTTC. This sequence encodes CASSQEVLEDFFNEQFF.

The chain has TRBV20-1 and TRBJ1-3; 7 bases are a match to TRBD1. The CDR3 length is 15 residues. Germline V gives CDR1 DFQATT, CDR2 SNEGSKA (reference sequence). The ends lost 2 bases at V and 4 bases at J; junction bases unmatched: 8. Written as DNA, the CDR3 is TGCAGTGCTAGACAGGGGGAGTCGCAAGGAAACACCATATATTTT. Its translation: CSARQGESQGNTIYF.

This clonotype was seen a handful of times. The rearrangement uses TRBV29-1 and TRBJ1-2; D call uncertain. V was pared by 2 bases and J by 5 bases, with 9 bases between. This CDR3 has 12 amino acids. Germline CDR1 is SQVTM and CDR2 is ANQGSEA. CDR3 sequence reads: CSVEPRRYGYTF. The CDR3 nucleotides read TGCAGCGTTGAACCAAGAAGATATGGCTACACCTTC.

This clonotype was seen more than once but under ten times. The rearrangement uses TRBV7-9 and TRBJ1-2; D is possibly TRBD1 (5 bases). Germline V gene lookup returns CDR1 SEHNR and CDR2 FQNEAQ (reference sequence). Trimming removed 5 bases at V and 0 bases at J, with 7 bases between. The CDR3 is made up of 13 amino acids. The CDR3 bases are TGTGCCAGCAGCCGGACAACTAACTATGGCTACACCTTC. Protein sequence: CASSRTTNYGYTF.

This clonotype occurred a few times. This sequence joins TRBV7-8 and TRBJ1-1, with D maybe TRBD1 (6 bases). Germline V lookup: CDR1 SGHVS, CDR2 FQNEAQ. V lost 5 bases to trimming and J lost 0 bases, with 13 bases between them. The CDR3 extends over 15 amino acids. This chain's CDR3 is CASSPRGGMNTEAFF. In nucleotides, the CDR3 is TGTGCCAGCAGCCCCCGAGGGGGAATGAACACTGAAGCTTTCTTT.

The V gene is TRBV6-5, the J gene TRBJ1-6, with 7 bases aligning to TRBD1. The CDR3 is made up of 15 amino acids. Trimming cost V 4 bases and J 7 bases; bases outside gene matches: 7. Germline V gene sequence: CDR1 MNHEY, CDR2 SVGAGI. The CDR3 DNA reads as TGTGCCAGCAGTTCCCAAGGGGGCAGGAATTCACCCCTCCACTTT. Its translation: CASSSQGGRNSPLHF.

This clonotype was detected a few times. The rearrangement links TRBV29-1 to TRBJ2-4; D tentatively fits TRBD1 or TRBD2 (5 bases each). V shed 4 bases and J shed 3 bases, with 10 bases lying between them. This CDR3 is 13 amino acids long. Germline V lookup: CDR1 SQVTM, CDR2 ANQGSEA. CDR3 sequence reads: CSVAEGLKNIQYF. For the CDR3, the DNA is TGCAGCGTTGCTGAGGGGCTCAAAAACATTCAGTACTTC.

The chain joins TRBV19 to TRBJ1-2; no definite D call. Trimming removed 9 bases from V and 1 base from J, with 18 bases in between. The CDR3 has 15 amino acids. CDR1 and CDR2 from the germline V gene are LNHDA and SQIVND (reference sequence). CDR3 loop: CASCDLQRNNYGYTF. Written as DNA, the CDR3 is TGTGCCAGCTGCGATTTACAGCGAAATAACTATGGCTACACCTTC.

CDR3 in DNA: TGTGCCAGCAGCGGACAGGGGAACAATCAGCCCCAGCATTTT. This sequence encodes CASSGQGNNQPQHF. The chain couples TRBV9 to TRBJ1-5; 8 nucleotides match TRBD1. J was trimmed by 3 bases and V by 3 bases; bases with no gene match: 2. CDR1 is SGDLS, CDR2 YYNGEE, per germline. The CDR3 covers 14 residues.

This chain connects TRBV4-1 to TRBJ1-5, with D unclear. The V gene's germline CDR1 is MGHRA and CDR2 YSYEKL. This CDR3 contains 15 residues. Trimming removed 0 bases from V and 0 bases from J, with 6 bases in between. In nucleotides, the CDR3 is TGCGCCAGCAGCCAAGAAGTTGGTAGCAATCAGCCCCAGCATTTT. It is translated as CASSQEVGSNQPQHF.

The sample holds a few counts of this clonotype. The rearrangement joins TRBV2 to TRBJ2-5, with D unresolved. V dropped 1 base and J dropped 2 bases, with 8 bases sitting between them. The V gene's germline CDR1 is SNHLY and CDR2 FYNNEI. The CDR3 extends over 14 amino acids. The CDR3 sequence is CASSEGDFQETQYF. Here the CDR3 DNA reads TGTGCCAGCAGTGAAGGAGACTTTCAAGAGACCCAGTACTTC.

This clonotype was observed at least ten times. The chain employs TRBV5-4 and TRBJ1-4; D possibly corresponds to TRBD1 (6 bases). The CDR3 runs 14 residues. V lost 5 bases, J lost 5 bases, and 13 bases lay in between. Germline values: CDR1 SGHNT, CDR2 YYREEE (reference sequence). This CDR3 is CASRPEGGNEKLFF. The CDR3 nucleotides read TGTGCCAGCAGGCCGGAGGGGGGAAATGAAAAACTGTTTTTT. Variable domain in full (rest from reference TRBV5-4 and TRBJ1-4): ETGVTQSPTHLIKTRGQQVTLRCSSQSGHNTVSWYQQALGQGPQFIFQYYREEENGRGNFPPRFSGLQFPNYSSELNVNALELDDSALYLCASRPEGGNEKLFFGSGTQLSVL.

The table lists this clonotype with many counts. The J gene is TRBJ2-5, the V gene TRBV29-1, with D perhaps TRBD1 (5 bases). Trimming stripped 7 bases from V and 4 bases from J, with 19 bases between. Per the germline V gene, CDR1 is SQVTM and CDR2 is ANQGSEA. The CDR3 spans 14 residues. DNA of the CDR3: TGCAGCGCCATCTCAGCAGGGATGGGAGAGACCCAGTACTTC. Amino acids: CSAISAGMGETQYF.

CDR3 residues: CAWGDNAGELFF. The CDR3 bases are TGTGCCTGGGGGGACAACGCCGGGGAGCTGTTTTTT. The chain recombines TRBV30 with TRBJ2-2, with D maybe TRBD1 (6 bases). Trimming stripped 5 bases from V and 6 bases from J, with 10 bases between. Germline V gives CDR1 GTSNPN, CDR2 SVGIG (reference sequence). The CDR3 is made up of 12 amino acids.

This clonotype has at least ten counts. The rearrangement links TRBV20-1 to TRBJ1-2; possible D gene TRBD1, 5 bases. The V and J ends lost 0 bases and 7 bases respectively, with 12 bases between them. The CDR3 is 13 amino acids. CDR1 DFQATT and CDR2 SNEGSKA come from the germline V gene (reference sequence). CDR3 protein: CSARETGRGGYTF. The CDR3 DNA reads TGCAGTGCTAGAGAGACGGGGCGCGGTGGCTACACCTTC.

V gene TRBV27 combines with J gene TRBJ1-2; perhaps TRBD1 as D (6 bases). Deletions cut 2 bases from V and 7 bases from J, with 17 bases between. The CDR3 has 15 amino acids. Germline V CDR1 and CDR2: MNHEY, SMNVEV (reference sequence). In DNA, the CDR3 is TGTGCCAGCAGTTTAGGGGGCGCTTCTTTCGGTGGCTACACCTTC. Its protein product is CASSLGGASFGGYTF.

A remark on this clonotype: Germline and junction disagree at one end, which may indicate a read error. The V gene is TRBV30, the J gene TRBJ2-2, with D tentatively TRBD1 (6 bases). CDR3 length: 11 amino acids. CDR1 GTSNPN and CDR2 SVGIG come from the germline V gene (reference sequence). The CDR3 spells CGTGRTGELFF. The DNA of the CDR3 is TGCGGAACAGGGCGTACCGGGGAGCTGTTTTTT.

This clonotype was found a few times. The chain links TRBV19 to TRBJ2-3; no clear D. The CDR3 totals 15 residues. Trimming cost V 4 bases and J 0 bases, with 11 bases left between them. CDR1 and CDR2 (germline): LNHDA, SQIVND (reference sequence). The CDR3: CASSSTHASTDTQYF. The CDR3 DNA follows: TGTGCCAGTAGTAGCACGCATGCTAGCACAGATACGCAGTATTTT.

The rearrangement joins TRBV28 to TRBJ2-1; TRBD2 agrees at 12 bases. Germline V gives CDR1 MDHEN, CDR2 SYDVKM. The CDR3 runs to 15 residues. The V gene end was trimmed by 5 bases and the J gene end by 5 bases; junction bases not matched to a gene: 4. As DNA, the CDR3 is TGTGCCAGCAGTCCAAGGACTAGCGGGAACAATGAGCAGTTCTTC. Amino acids: CASSPRTSGNNEQFF.

The J gene is TRBJ2-2, the V gene TRBV20-1; D may be TRBD2 (7 bases). Per the germline V gene, CDR1 is DFQATT and CDR2 is SNEGSKA (reference sequence). V was shortened by 2 bases and J by 1 base, with 17 bases between the two germline ends. This CDR3 comprises 17 residues. Here the CDR3 reads CSARFGGADWNTGELFF. The CDR3 nucleotides are TGCAGTGCTAGATTTGGGGGGGCGGACTGGAACACCGGGGAGCTGTTTTTT.

This clonotype has just a few counts. The CDR3 DNA reads TGTGCCAGCAGTTGGGGGACAGGGGGAATAGGAGCTTTCTTT. This translates into CASSWGTGGIGAFF. The chain couples TRBV12-3 or TRBV12-4 to TRBJ1-1; TRBD1 agrees at 11 bases. The CDR3 totals 14 residues. The J segment lost 10 bases and the V segment lost 4 bases, leaving 8 bases of the junction unmatched.

The chain links TRBV4-1 to TRBJ1-2; possible D gene TRBD1, 6 bases. Trimming left V 1 base short and J 6 bases short, with 18 bases between. From germline, CDR1 is MGHRA and CDR2 YSYEKL. The CDR3 is made up of 16 amino acids. The CDR3 loop reads CASSQVGGGARDGYTF. In DNA, the CDR3 is TGCGCCAGCAGCCAAGTTGGAGGGGGGGCGCGTGATGGCTACACCTTC.